The 31 T cell receptor beta chains below all came from one sample that was sequenced in a study of T cell responses to AZD1222 COVID-19 vaccine. Assay: immunoSEQ multiplex PCR; the TCRdb copy retains only in-frame clones and omits some. The sample includes 120,000 or so clones, more than 80% of them seen just once. The starting material was peripheral blood, obtained on day 0 of AZD1222 vaccination. These receptors all come from an adult in good health.

The rearrangement joins TRBV5-1 to TRBJ2-7, with 10 bases lining up with TRBD1. CDR1 is SGHRS, CDR2 YFSETQ, per germline. CDR3 length equals 14 residues. V shed 5 bases, J shed 6 bases, and the junction held 8 bases outside the gene matches. CDR3 loop: CASRSGTGAAEQYF. The CDR3 nucleotides are TGCGCCAGCAGGTCCGGGACAGGGGCCGCCGAGCAGTACTTC.

This chain connects TRBV4-1 to TRBJ1-4, with D maybe TRBD1 (6 bases). V lost 0 bases, J lost 3 bases, and 17 bases lay in between. CDR1 is MGHRA and CDR2 is YSYEKL in the germline V gene. This CDR3 has 18 amino acids. In nucleotides, the CDR3 is TGCGCCAGCAGCCAAGAGGCGGGCGGGGGCAGGTCTAATGAAAAACTGTTTTTT. Protein product: CASSQEAGGGRSNEKLFF.

The genes are TRBV25-1 and TRBJ2-7; 10 bases line up with TRBD2. Unmatched junction bases numbered 7, after V lost 10 bases and J lost 4 bases. The CDR3 loop spans 13 amino acids. CDR1 and CDR2 from the germline V gene are MGHDK and SYGVNS. The CDR3 DNA follows: TGTGCCACCATGACTAGCGGGCAGTACGAGCAGTACTTC. This gives the protein CATMTSGQYEQYF.

This rearrangement joins TRBV7-3 to TRBJ2-2, with D possibly being TRBD1 (6 bases). The germline CDR1 and CDR2 sequences are SGHTA and FQGTGA. Trimming took 4 bases from V and 6 from J, leaving 12 bases between them. The CDR3 loop spans 14 amino acids. CDR3 DNA: TGTGCCAGCAGCTCGAACAGGGACCCCGGGGAGCTGTTTTTT. Protein: CASSSNRDPGELFF.

The chain employs TRBV6-5 and TRBJ2-1; D is undetermined. The CDR3 totals 12 residues. V was trimmed by 2 bases and J by 7 bases, leaving 6 bases between them. Per germline, CDR1 MNHEY and CDR2 SVGAGI. Here the CDR3 DNA reads TGTGCCAGCAGTTACGAAGGTAATGAGCAGTTCTTC. It encodes CASSYEGNEQFF.

The V gene is TRBV2, the J gene TRBJ2-7, with TRBD2 as a possible D gene (6 bases). V lost 4 bases, J lost 3 bases, and 19 bases lay in between. The CDR3 loop spans 16 amino acids. The germline V gene encodes CDR1 SNHLY and CDR2 FYNNEI. The CDR3 loop is CASSVRRRRDLYEQYF. The CDR3 bases are TGTGCCAGCAGTGTGAGGAGAAGGAGGGATCTCTACGAGCAGTACTTC.

The chain combines TRBV10-3 with TRBJ2-6; D is unclear. From germline, CDR1 is ENHRY and CDR2 SYGVKD. Trimming left V 11 bases short and J 0 bases short, with 11 bases between. This CDR3 is built from 14 residues. This CDR3 reads CAAGSYSGANVLTF. The CDR3 DNA is TGTGCCGCCGGTAGCTACTCTGGGGCCAACGTCCTGACTTTC.

The genes are TRBV5-1 and TRBJ1-2, with 8 bases lining up with TRBD1. J was trimmed by 0 bases and V by 4 bases; bases with no gene match: 5. The CDR3 contains 15 residues. Germline lookup yields CDR1 SGHRS and CDR2 YFSETQ. In DNA, the CDR3 is TGCGCCAGCAGCCCCGGACAGGGCCCTAACTATGGCTACACCTTC. Its translation: CASSPGQGPNYGYTF.

The chain combines TRBV27 with TRBJ2-7; TRBD2 matches 8 bases. V lost 6 bases, J lost 2 bases, and 9 bases stayed unmatched. The germline V gene encodes CDR1 MNHEY and CDR2 SMNVEV (reference sequence). This CDR3 spans 15 amino acids. CDR3 amino acids: CASRPGAGDPYEQYF. The CDR3 bases are TGTGCCAGCAGACCGGGAGCGGGAGACCCCTACGAGCAGTACTTC.

The V and J genes are TRBV30 and TRBJ1-3; D is possibly TRBD1 (5 bases). CDR3 length: 14 amino acids. V lost 3 bases, J lost 2 bases, and 11 bases lay in between. CDR1 GTSNPN and CDR2 SVGIG come from the germline V gene (reference sequence). Here the CDR3 DNA reads TGTGCCTGGAGCCGCGGGGGGACTGGAAACACCATATATTTT. Translated, it gives CAWSRGGTGNTIYF.

The chain employs TRBV28 and TRBJ1-5; maybe TRBD1 (5 bases). Germline CDR1 MDHEN, CDR2 SYDVKM. Between the trimmed V and J ends, which lost 5 bases and 1 base, there was a span of 18 bases. The CDR3 is made up of 17 amino acids. The CDR3 sequence: CASSPRSPGASNQPQHF. CDR3 nucleotide sequence: TGTGCCAGCAGTCCCCGATCCCCCGGGGCCAGCAATCAGCCCCAGCATTTT.

The J gene is TRBJ1-1, the V gene TRBV5-1; a possible D gene is TRBD1 (5 bases). The germline gives CDR1 SGHRS, CDR2 YFSETQ. Trimming stripped 0 bases from V and 2 bases from J, with 11 bases between. The CDR3 is 15 residues long. The CDR3 loop is CASSLVLGGNTEAFF. CDR3 nucleotide sequence: TGCGCCAGCAGCTTGGTTCTGGGGGGTAACACTGAAGCTTTCTTT. The full variable domain, its missing parts supplied by reference TRBV5-1 and TRBJ1-1, is KAGVTQTPRYLIKTRGQQVTLSCSPISGHRSVSWYQQTPGQGLQFLFEYFSETQRNKGNFPGRFSGRQFSNSRSEMNVSTLELGDSALYLCASSLVLGGNTEAFFGQGTRLTVV.

This sequence joins TRBV3-1 (or the pseudogene TRBV3-2) and TRBJ1-3; tentative D call: TRBD1 (5 bases). Trimming took off 3 bases at V and 0 bases at J, with 9 bases between the two ends. Per germline, CDR1 LGHDT and CDR2 YNNKEL (reference sequence). CDR3 length: 15 residues. CDR3 sequence reads: CASSQAGSSGNTIYF. CDR3 sequence (DNA): TGTGCCAGCAGCCAGGCAGGGAGCTCTGGAAACACCATATATTTT.

The chain combines TRBV18 with TRBJ2-4, with D uncertain. Germline V gives CDR1 KGHSH, CDR2 LQKENI. V lost 4 bases, J lost 0 bases, and 7 bases lay in between. There are 14 residues in the CDR3. The CDR3 loop is CASSREVAKNIQYF. The CDR3 DNA reads as TGTGCCAGCTCACGCGAGGTAGCCAAAAACATTCAGTACTTC.

The rearrangement joins TRBV7-9 to TRBJ1-5, with a possible D match to TRBD1 (6 bases). The CDR3 runs to 19 residues. V was pared by 5 bases and J by 0 bases, with 23 bases between. Germline-derived CDR1 and CDR2 are SEHNR and FQNEAQ (reference sequence). The CDR3 reads CASSLYHGQRGYSNQPQHF. In DNA, the CDR3 is TGTGCCAGCAGCCTTTACCACGGACAGCGGGGATATAGCAATCAGCCCCAGCATTTT.

The V and J genes are TRBV12-3 or TRBV12-4 and TRBJ1-2; D gene ambiguous. With 6 bases removed from V and 8 bases from J, the gap between germline ends came to 13 bases. CDR3 length: 12 residues. This chain's CDR3 is CASSLHGEGYTF. The CDR3 bases are TGTGCCAGCAGCCTACACGGGGAAGGCTACACCTTC.

This chain links TRBV21-1 with TRBJ2-1. TRBV21-1 is a pseudogene segment. The CDR3 has 15 amino acids. The chain's CDR3 is CASSPKGRTYNEQFF. CDR3 nucleotides: TGTGCCAGCAGCCCCAAAGGCCGTACCTACAATGAGCAGTTCTTC.

The V gene is TRBV19, the J gene TRBJ2-7, with 10 bases identical to TRBD1. This CDR3 has 11 amino acids. Unmatched junction bases numbered 4, after V lost 6 bases and J lost 11 bases. CDR1 is LNHDA, CDR2 SQIVND, per germline (reference sequence). The CDR3 DNA reads TGTGCCAGTAGGGGGACAGGGGATGAGTACTTC. The encoded protein is CASRGTGDEYF.

The chain recombines TRBV6-5 with TRBJ1-2, with D unresolved. Germline CDR1 MNHEY, CDR2 SVGAGI. The CDR3 is 14 amino acids. Trimming removed 6 bases from V and 2 bases from J, with 13 bases in between. The CDR3 region is CASSQLVSNYGYTF. CDR3 in DNA: TGTGCCAGCAGCCAACTAGTTTCGAACTATGGCTACACCTTC.

The rearrangement joins TRBV29-1 to TRBJ2-7, with D perhaps TRBD1 (6 bases). The CDR3 spans 12 residues. V was trimmed by 5 bases and J by 1 base, leaving 9 bases between them. Germline-derived CDR1 and CDR2 are SQVTM and ANQGSEA. CDR3 bases: TGCAGCGTTCAGCAGGGGTCCTACGAGCAGTACTTC. Translated: CSVQQGSYEQYF.

This sequence joins TRBV6-5 and TRBJ2-1; D is perhaps TRBD1 (6 bases). With 6 bases removed from V and 5 bases from J, the gap between germline ends came to 11 bases. Germline assignment: CDR1 MNHEY and CDR2 SVGAGI. CDR3 size: 13 residues. CDR3 DNA sequence: TGTGCCAGCAGCGGGACATCTAACAATGAGCAGTTCTTC. This translates into CASSGTSNNEQFF.

The chain links TRBV5-1 to TRBJ1-1; 7 bases are a match to TRBD1. CDR3 size: 15 residues. V shed 3 bases and J 4 bases; nucleotides not matched to a gene: 9. Germline CDR1 and CDR2: SGHRS and YFSETQ. The CDR3 region is CASSSGGQGSTEAFF. The CDR3 nucleotides are TGCGCCAGCAGCTCAGGGGGTCAGGGCAGCACTGAAGCTTTCTTT.

V and J are TRBV12-3 or TRBV12-4 and TRBJ1-2, with D possibly matching TRBD1 (6 bases). CDR3 length: 13 residues. Trimming cost V 6 bases and J 2 bases, with 10 bases left between them. The CDR3 sequence is CASSPTGNYGYTF. CDR3 DNA sequence: TGTGCCAGCAGCCCCACAGGGAACTATGGCTACACCTTC.

The rearrangement joins TRBV6-2 or TRBV6-3 to TRBJ2-7; 8 bases are a match to TRBD2. The V segment lost 6 bases and the J segment 3 bases; nucleotides outside the gene matches: 10. The CDR3 runs to 15 residues. Germline assignment: CDR1 MNHEY and CDR2 SVGEGT. The CDR3 region has the DNA TGTGCCAGCAGCCGCGTTAGCGGGGTATACTACGAGCAGTACTTC. Translation: CASSRVSGVYYEQYF.

The chain joins TRBV11-3 to TRBJ1-1; D gene unclear. Germline-derived CDR1 and CDR2 are SGHNT and YENEEA. The CDR3 has 15 residues. V shed 6 bases and J shed 6 bases, with 20 bases lying between them. DNA for the CDR3: TGTGCCAGCAGTCAAGAGGGCCCCAGGCTGGCTGAAGCTTTCTTT. Translated, it gives CASSQEGPRLAEAFF.

This sequence joins TRBV6-5 and TRBJ1-2; 9 positions match TRBD1. V lost 6 bases and J lost 7; bases outside the gene matches: 6. The CDR3 has 13 amino acids. The germline V gene has CDR1 MNHEY and CDR2 SVGAGI. In DNA form, the CDR3 reads TGTGCCAGCAGACCTACAGGGGGCACTGGCTACACCTTC. Translation: CASRPTGGTGYTF.

The chain combines TRBV11-3 with TRBJ2-1; D possibly uses TRBD1 or TRBD2 (5 bases each). V lost 3 bases and J 6 bases, leaving 15 bases between the germline ends. The germline gives CDR1 SGHNT, CDR2 YENEEA. The CDR3 has 15 amino acids. Written as DNA, the CDR3 is TGTGCCAGCAGCTTCGGGACCGGTCGGGGCAATGAGCAGTTCTTC. As protein: CASSFGTGRGNEQFF.

The J gene is TRBJ1-1, the V gene TRBV6-5; 9 nucleotides line up with TRBD1. The CDR3 runs 14 residues. V dropped 5 bases and J dropped 5; count of bases not matched to a gene: 6. Germline V gives CDR1 MNHEY, CDR2 SVGAGI. This CDR3 is CASSNYRGPTEAFF. The CDR3 nucleotides read TGTGCCAGCAGTAACTACAGGGGGCCAACTGAAGCTTTCTTT.

The chain recombines TRBV5-1 with TRBJ2-6, with TRBD1 identical over 8 bases. The CDR3 consists of 16 residues. The ends lost 0 bases at V and 2 bases at J; junction bases unmatched: 1. Germline-derived CDR1 and CDR2 are SGHRS and YFSETQ. The CDR3, as DNA: TGCGCCAGCAGCTTGGCCAGGGGGCCTGGGGCCAACGTCCTGACTTTC. Its protein is CASSLARGPGANVLTF.

V usage is TRBV21-1 and J usage is TRBJ1-5. TRBV21-1 is a listed pseudogene. The CDR3 loop spans 11 amino acids. The CDR3 sequence: CAAPDSQPQHF. Here the CDR3 DNA reads TGTGCCGCCCCCGATTCTCAGCCCCAGCATTTT.

The V gene is TRBV5-1, the J gene TRBJ2-6; 7 nucleotides agree with TRBD2. After removal of 0 bases from V and 0 bases from J, the junction contained 0 bases not matched to a gene. CDR1 SGHRS and CDR2 YFSETQ come from the germline V gene. The CDR3 extends over 16 amino acids. The CDR3 coding sequence is TGCGCCAGCAGCTTGGCTAGCGGCTCTGGGGCCAACGTCCTGACTTTC. Amino acid sequence: CASSLASGSGANVLTF. Variable domain in full (rest from reference TRBV5-1 and TRBJ2-6): KAGVTQTPRYLIKTRGQQVTLSCSPISGHRSVSWYQQTPGQGLQFLFEYFSETQRNKGNFPGRFSGRQFSNSRSEMNVSTLELGDSALYLCASSLASGSGANVLTFGAGSRLTVL.